Shown below are 31 T cell receptor beta chains from a single sample sequenced in a study of cytomegalovirus exposure and HLA in healthy donors. The PCR had 60 Vbeta and 13 Jbeta primers. Repertoires were generated with immunoSEQ multiplex PCR, while TCRdb's copy carries only in-frame clones and drops some. The sample contains 150,000 to 200,000 clones, approximately 80% of which appear only once. Material for sequencing was PBMCs. All receptors derive from a girl under 18 in good health and CMV-seropositive.

J is TRBJ2-3 and V is TRBV15; a weak D match, TRBD1 (7 bases). Germline V lookup: CDR1 LNHNV, CDR2 YYDKDF (reference sequence). Trimming shortened V by 3 bases and J by 6 bases, and 16 bases separated the two germline ends. The length of the CDR3 is 15 residues. The CDR3 is CATSREGAASDTQYF. The CDR3 nucleotides read TGTGCCACCAGCAGGGAGGGGGCGGCTTCGGATACGCAGTATTTT.

V usage is TRBV12-5 and J usage is TRBJ2-2, with D hard to call. The CDR3 sequence is 12 residues long. The V gene lost 1 base and the J gene lost 8 bases, with 5 bases spanning the gap. Germline V gene lookup returns CDR1 LGHNT and CDR2 FRNRAP. The CDR3 loop is CASGLAPGELFF. The CDR3 nucleotides read TGTGCTAGTGGTTTGGCTCCTGGGGAGCTGTTTTTT.

This chain links TRBV28 with TRBJ1-3; possibly TRBD1 for D (5 bases). CDR1 and CDR2 (germline): MDHEN, SYDVKM. Trimming cost V 7 bases and J 4 bases, with 11 bases left between them. There are 13 residues in the CDR3. CDR3 in DNA: TGTGCCAGCACTGACAGACAAGGAAACACCATATATTTT. It translates to CASTDRQGNTIYF.

This clone was counted only a few times. V and J are TRBV11-3 and TRBJ2-3; D unresolved. Germline loops: CDR1 SGHNT, CDR2 YENEEA. Trimming stripped 1 base from V and 0 bases from J, with 5 bases between. The CDR3 runs to 14 residues. The CDR3 DNA sequence: TGTGCCAGCAGCTTAGCAGCGAGCACAGATACGCAGTATTTT. This encodes CASSLAASTDTQYF.

The chain uses TRBV4-2 and TRBJ1-4, with TRBD1 as a possible D gene (5 bases). The CDR3 totals 11 residues. V was trimmed by 3 bases and J by 13 bases, leaving 9 bases between them. Germline values: CDR1 LGHNA, CDR2 YNFKEQ. In nucleotides, the CDR3 is TGTGCCAGCAGCCAGGGGCCGGGACTGTTTTTT. Its protein product is CASSQGPGLFF.

In the case of this clone: At one end the junction does not follow the germline gene, possibly because of a read error. The J gene is TRBJ2-7, the V gene TRBV10-2; TRBD2 might be the D (5 bases). Germline values: CDR1 WSHSY, CDR2 SAAADI. This CDR3 spans 12 amino acids. The CDR3 region is CASGDYNYEQYF. CDR3 sequence (DNA): TGCGCCAGCGGTGACTATAACTACGAGCAGTACTTC.

The rearrangement links TRBV4-1 to TRBJ2-2; 8 positions match TRBD1. This CDR3 is 18 amino acids long. Germline assignment: CDR1 MGHRA and CDR2 YSYEKL. V was clipped by 1 base and J by 7 bases; unmatched bases: 14. CDR3 region: CASSQVAGGIFQIGELFF. The CDR3 DNA reads TGCGCCAGCAGCCAAGTCGCAGGGGGCATATTTCAGATCGGGGAGCTGTTTTTT.

The chain recombines TRBV5-1 with TRBJ2-1; 7 bases map to TRBD1. Germline CDR1 is SGHRS and CDR2 is YFSETQ. CDR3 length equals 13 residues. V was pared by 4 bases and J by 6 bases, with 4 bases of the junction left unmatched. CDR3 sequence (DNA): TGCGCCAGCAGCCCGACAGGGCCCAATGAGCAGTTCTTC. The encoded protein is CASSPTGPNEQFF.

The V gene is TRBV29-1, the J gene TRBJ2-7; D is possibly TRBD2 (7 bases). V lost 5 bases, J lost 3 bases, and 20 bases lay in between. CDR3 size: 15 residues. Per germline, CDR1 SQVTM and CDR2 ANQGSEA. CDR3 residues: CSVRGEGSLGYEQYF. The CDR3 nucleotides are TGCAGCGTTAGGGGGGAGGGTAGCCTTGGCTACGAGCAGTACTTC.

This clone showed up just a few times. This chain joins TRBV9 and TRBJ2-7; 9 nucleotides align to TRBD1. The CDR3 is 13 residues long. J gave up 7 bases and V 4 bases, and 6 bases lay outside the gene matches. Germline CDR1 and CDR2: SGDLS and YYNGEE. CDR3 amino acids: CASSPGTGREQYF. CDR3 nucleotide sequence: TGTGCCAGCAGCCCCGGGACAGGGAGGGAGCAGTACTTC.

V usage is TRBV29-1 and J usage is TRBJ2-3; TRBD2 might be the D (5 bases). The CDR3 length is 15 residues. V shed 3 bases and J shed 1 base, with 14 bases lying between them. The germline V gene encodes CDR1 SQVTM and CDR2 ANQGSEA. The chain's CDR3 is CSVDWIATRTDTQYF. DNA of the CDR3: TGCAGCGTTGATTGGATAGCGACGCGCACAGATACGCAGTATTTT.

This clone occurred once. The chain recombines TRBV21-1 with TRBJ1-2; the table's D call of TRBD1 was not tested on the DNA. TRBV21-1 is designated a pseudogene. The CDR3 is 14 residues long. As DNA, the CDR3 is TGTGCCAGCAGCCTTTACAGGGGTTTCAATGGCTACACCTTC. Translation gives CASSLYRGFNGYTF.

This clone has a handful of counts. This sequence joins TRBV6-5 and TRBJ1-2; 8 bases fit TRBD1. The CDR3 spans 13 residues. Germline V CDR1 and CDR2: MNHEY, SVGAGI. J gave up 4 bases and V 2 bases, and 0 bases lay outside the gene matches. In nucleotides, the CDR3 is TGTGCCAGCAGTTACACAGGGGGCTATGGCTACACCTTC. Translated, it gives CASSYTGGYGYTF.

In its sample, this clone was seen a few times. V is TRBV5-4 and J is TRBJ1-1; a possible D gene is TRBD1 (5 bases). This CDR3 has 13 amino acids. V was trimmed by 4 bases and J by 5 bases, leaving 12 bases between them. Germline V gene sequence: CDR1 SGHNT, CDR2 YYREEE (reference sequence). The CDR3 nucleotides are TGTGCCAGCAGCCCCGGTGGGGGGACTGAAGCTTTCTTT. Protein product: CASSPGGGTEAFF. Based on the CDR3 plus reference TRBV5-4 and TRBJ1-1, the full variable domain is ETGVTQSPTHLIKTRGQQVTLRCSSQSGHNTVSWYQQALGQGPQFIFQYYREEENGRGNFPPRFSGLQFPNYSSELNVNALELDDSALYLCASSPGGGTEAFFGQGTRLTVV.

The chain has TRBV19 and TRBJ1-5; D is ambiguous. This CDR3 contains 12 residues. In germline, CDR1 is LNHDA, CDR2 SQIVND (reference sequence). Trimming removed 6 bases at V and 6 bases at J, with 9 bases between. CDR3 nucleotides: TGTGCCAGTAGGTACGGGAGTCAGCCCCAGCATTTT. This encodes CASRYGSQPQHF. Looking up the rest from reference TRBV19 and TRBJ1-5 gives the full variable domain: DGGITQSPKYLFRKEGQNVTLSCEQNLNHDAMYWYRQDPGQGLRLIYYSQIVNDFQKGDIAEGYSVSREKKESFPLTVTSAQKNPTAFYLCASRYGSQPQHFGDGTRLSIL.

This rearrangement joins TRBV5-4 to TRBJ2-1; 12 nucleotides line up with TRBD2. The CDR3 spans 18 residues. V lost 3 bases, J lost 7 bases, and 14 bases stayed unmatched. Germline values: CDR1 SGHNT, CDR2 YYREEE (reference sequence). In DNA, the CDR3 is TGTGCCAGCAGCTCCCCCCCTCTAGCGGGAGGGAAGGGGAATGAGCAGTTCTTC. Translating gives CASSSPPLAGGKGNEQFF.

The chain couples TRBV11-2 to TRBJ1-1; D gene ambiguous. This CDR3 has 13 residues. Trimming stripped 5 bases from V and 4 bases from J, with 11 bases between. Germline lookup yields CDR1 SGHAT and CDR2 FQNNGV. This CDR3 reads CASSPRGSTEAFF. The CDR3 bases are TGTGCCAGCAGCCCCCGAGGGTCCACTGAAGCTTTCTTT.

The chain uses TRBV2 and TRBJ2-7, with TRBD2 matching 7 bases. The germline gives CDR1 SNHLY, CDR2 FYNNEI. This CDR3 has 16 amino acids. After removal of 5 bases from V and 0 bases from J, the junction contained 10 bases not matched to a gene. As DNA, the CDR3 is TGTGCCAGCAGTTTTGACCCTAGCGGAAGCTCCTACGAGCAGTACTTC. It codes for CASSFDPSGSSYEQYF.

The CDR3 DNA reads as TGCAGCGTTGGCAAAGGAGCAGGGTGGGTCTACGAGCAGTACTTC. Its translation is CSVGKGAGWVYEQYF. The chain couples TRBV29-1 to TRBJ2-7, with D perhaps TRBD1 (5 bases). V shed 4 bases and J shed 3 bases, with 19 bases lying between them. Per the germline V gene, CDR1 is SQVTM and CDR2 is ANQGSEA. There are 15 residues in the CDR3.

This clone was observed a single time. The junction and the germline gene differ at one end; a read error may be behind it. The chain uses TRBV4-1 and TRBJ2-1, with TRBD2 matching 10 bases. Looked up from germline, CDR1 is MGHRA and CDR2 is YSYEKL. This CDR3 is 13 amino acids long. The DNA of the CDR3 is TGCGCCAGCAGCCAAGAACTACTAGCGGGACACCTCTTC. Amino acids: CASSQELLAGHLF.

This rearrangement joins TRBV5-1 to TRBJ1-5; TRBD1 is a possible D gene (6 bases). The CDR3 is made up of 16 amino acids. From germline, CDR1 is SGHRS and CDR2 YFSETQ. Trimming cost V 0 bases and J 2 bases, with 12 bases left between them. The CDR3: CASSLEGKGGNQPQHF. The CDR3 nucleotides are TGCGCCAGCAGCTTGGAAGGGAAGGGGGGCAATCAGCCCCAGCATTTT.

CDR3 DNA: TGTGCCTGGAGTGTGACTAGCGGGAGGTCCAGTGAGCAGTTCTTC. Its translation is CAWSVTSGRSSEQFF. The chain joins TRBV30 to TRBJ2-1, with 13 bases lining up with TRBD2. The V and J ends lost 0 bases and 9 bases, in that order; junction bases with no gene match: 5. This CDR3 spans 15 amino acids. Per germline, CDR1 GTSNPN and CDR2 SVGIG (reference sequence).

The chain carries TRBV7-9 and TRBJ2-5, with D hard to call. The CDR3 runs to 13 residues. Germline V gene sequence: CDR1 SEHNR, CDR2 FQNEAQ (reference sequence). V lost 3 bases to trimming and J lost 2 bases, with 7 bases between them. This CDR3 is CASSLRIQETQYF. CDR3 DNA sequence: TGTGCCAGCAGCTTGCGGATTCAAGAGACCCAGTACTTC. The whole variable domain, filled in from reference TRBV7-9 and TRBJ2-5, reads DTGVSQNPRHKITKRGQNVTFRCDPISEHNRLYWYRQTLGQGPEFLTYFQNEAQLEKSRLLSDRFSAERPKGSFSTLEIQRTEQGDSAMYLCASSLRIQETQYFGPGTRLLVL.

This clone has just one count. The chain carries TRBV19 and TRBJ2-1; TRBD2 matches at 8 bases. V shed 9 bases, J shed 1 base, and the junction held 5 bases outside the gene matches. Per the germline V gene, CDR1 is LNHDA and CDR2 is SQIVND (reference sequence). This CDR3 is 14 amino acids long. This chain's CDR3 is CASKKRGSYNEQFF. For the CDR3, the DNA is TGTGCCAGCAAAAAGCGGGGGTCCTACAATGAGCAGTTCTTC.

The CDR3 sequence: CAISERGLAAPGGQYF. CDR3 nucleotide sequence: TGTGCCATCAGTGAGAGAGGACTAGCGGCTCCTGGAGGGCAGTACTTC. The chain combines TRBV10-3 with TRBJ2-7, with 10 bases identical to TRBD2. V gave up 2 bases and J gave up 9 bases; unmatched junction bases: 13. The CDR3 sequence is 16 residues long. From germline, CDR1 is ENHRY and CDR2 SYGVKD.

The chain has TRBV6-5 and TRBJ1-2; D is uncertain. The CDR3 runs to 14 residues. Trimming stripped 2 bases from V and 0 bases from J, with 7 bases between. In germline, CDR1 is MNHEY, CDR2 SVGAGI. CDR3 region: CASSYRGPNYGYTF. CDR3 in DNA: TGTGCCAGCAGTTACCGAGGGCCTAACTATGGCTACACCTTC.

The gene calls are TRBV7-2 and TRBJ1-5; TRBD1 matches at 8 bases. The CDR3 has 14 amino acids. Unmatched junction bases numbered 9, after V lost 5 bases and J lost 9 bases. From germline, CDR1 is SGHTA and CDR2 FQGNSA. The CDR3 DNA reads as TGTGCCAGCAGCGGCGACAGGGGATCCCGGCCCCAGCATTTT. It encodes CASSGDRGSRPQHF.

V is TRBV30 and J is TRBJ1-2; 7 bases line up with TRBD1. With 3 bases clipped from V and 4 bases from J, the junction kept 8 bases outside the gene matches. CDR3 length: 14 amino acids. The germline V gene has CDR1 GTSNPN and CDR2 SVGIG (reference sequence). CDR3 in amino acids: CAWRARDRVYGYTF. CDR3 nucleotide sequence: TGTGCCTGGAGGGCGCGAGACAGGGTCTATGGCTACACCTTC.

The chain carries TRBV12-5 and TRBJ2-3; tentative D call: TRBD2 (6 bases). Per the germline V gene, CDR1 is LGHNT and CDR2 is FRNRAP. V was trimmed by 4 bases and J by 11 bases, leaving 13 bases between them. CDR3 length: 12 amino acids. CDR3 region: CASGWPEGRQYF. DNA of the CDR3: TGTGCTAGTGGTTGGCCGGAGGGGAGGCAGTATTTT.

As regards this clone: An end of the junction does not agree with germline; a read error may underlie this. CDR3 bases: TGTGCCAGCAGCCCCGGGCTAGCGGGCCTCGTCTTC. Encoded protein: CASSPGLAGLVF. V gene TRBV7-2 combines with J gene TRBJ2-7; 8 bases are a match to TRBD2. The CDR3 consists of 12 residues. Germline-derived CDR1 and CDR2 are SGHTA and FQGNSA. Using reference TRBV7-2 and TRBJ2-7 for the parts outside the CDR3, the full variable domain is GAGVSQSPSNKVTEKGKDVELRCDPISGHTALYWYRQSLGQGLEFLIYFQGNSAPDKSGLPSDRFSAERTGGSVSTLTIQRTQQEDSAVYLCASSPGLAGLVFGPGTRLTVT.

CDR3 nucleotides: TGTGCCATCAGTGGACAGGGGGCAGATACGCAGTATTTT. This encodes CAISGQGADTQYF. V is TRBV10-3 and J is TRBJ2-3; 9 positions agree with TRBD1. The length of the CDR3 is 13 residues. CDR1 is ENHRY, CDR2 SYGVKD, per germline. The ends lost 4 bases at V and 4 bases at J; junction bases unmatched: 0.